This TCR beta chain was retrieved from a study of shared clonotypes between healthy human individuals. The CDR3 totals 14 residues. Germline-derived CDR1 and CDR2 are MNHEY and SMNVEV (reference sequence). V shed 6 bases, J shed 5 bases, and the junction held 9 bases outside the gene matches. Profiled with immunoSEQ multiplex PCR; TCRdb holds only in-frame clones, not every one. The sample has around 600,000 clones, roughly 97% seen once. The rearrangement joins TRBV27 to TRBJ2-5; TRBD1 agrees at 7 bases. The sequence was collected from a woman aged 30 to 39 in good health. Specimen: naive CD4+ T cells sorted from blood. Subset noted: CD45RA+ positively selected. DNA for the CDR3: TGTGCCAGCAGCAGGCAGGGGGTGGGGGAGACCCAGTACTTC. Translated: CASSRQGVGETQYF.